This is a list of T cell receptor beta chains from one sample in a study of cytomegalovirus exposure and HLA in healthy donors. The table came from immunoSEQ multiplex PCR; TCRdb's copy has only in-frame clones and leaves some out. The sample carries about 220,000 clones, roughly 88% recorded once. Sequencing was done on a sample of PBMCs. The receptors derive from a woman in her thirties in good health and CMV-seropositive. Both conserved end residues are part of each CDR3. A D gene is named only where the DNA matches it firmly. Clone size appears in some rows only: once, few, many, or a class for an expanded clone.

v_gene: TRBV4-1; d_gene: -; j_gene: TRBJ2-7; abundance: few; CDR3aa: CASSQDLGGPYEQYF; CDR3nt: TGCGCCAGCAGCCAAGATCTGGGGGGCCCCTACGAGCAGTACTTC
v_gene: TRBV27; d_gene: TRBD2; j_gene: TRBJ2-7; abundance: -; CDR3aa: CASSLTLTSGSSYEQYF; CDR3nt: TGTGCCAGCAGTTTAACGCTAACTAGCGGCTCTTCCTACGAGCAGTACTTC
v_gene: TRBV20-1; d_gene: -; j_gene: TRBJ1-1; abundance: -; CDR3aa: CSAYRNTEAFF; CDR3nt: TGCAGTGCTTATAGGAACACTGAAGCTTTCTTT
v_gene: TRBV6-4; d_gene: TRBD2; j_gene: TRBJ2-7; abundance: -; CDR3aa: CASSEIRRGGEIYEQYF; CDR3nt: TGTGCCAGCAGTGAAATTAGACGGGGAGGGGAGATTTACGAGCAGTACTTC
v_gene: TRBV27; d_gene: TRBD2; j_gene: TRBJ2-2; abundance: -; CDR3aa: CASSLVLAGVYTGELFF; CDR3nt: TGTGCCAGCAGTTTGGTCCTAGCGGGAGTGTACACCGGGGAGCTGTTTTTT
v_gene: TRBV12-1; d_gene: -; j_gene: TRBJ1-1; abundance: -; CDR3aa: CASSFRGSGFF; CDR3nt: TGTGCCAGCAGCTTTCGTGGAAGCGGTTTCTTT
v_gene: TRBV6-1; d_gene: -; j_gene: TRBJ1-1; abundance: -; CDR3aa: CASRKAGQRNTEAFF; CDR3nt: TGTGCCAGCAGAAAAGCCGGACAGCGGAACACTGAAGCTTTCTTT
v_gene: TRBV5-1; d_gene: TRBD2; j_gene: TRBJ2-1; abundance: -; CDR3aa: CASSLRGDEQFF; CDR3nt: TGCGCCAGCAGCTTGCGGGGGGATGAGCAGTTCTTC
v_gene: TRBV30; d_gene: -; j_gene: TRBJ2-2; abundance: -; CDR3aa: CAWSVPDRNTGELFF; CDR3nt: TGTGCCTGGAGTGTACCGGACAGAAACACCGGGGAGCTGTTTTTT
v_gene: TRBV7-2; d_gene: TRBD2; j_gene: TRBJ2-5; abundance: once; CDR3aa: CASRKLAGEWETQYF; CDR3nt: TGTGCCAGCAGAAAACTAGCGGGAGAATGGGAGACCCAGTACTTC
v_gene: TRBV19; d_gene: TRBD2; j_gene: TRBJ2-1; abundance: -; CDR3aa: CASSLAGTYNEQFF; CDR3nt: TGTGCCAGTTCTTTAGCGGGCACTTACAATGAGCAGTTCTTC
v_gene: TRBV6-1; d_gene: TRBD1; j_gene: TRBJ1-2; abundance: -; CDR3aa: CASSEGGTGTGDLYGYTF; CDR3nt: TGTGCCAGCAGTGAAGGGGGTACCGGGACAGGGGACCTCTATGGCTACACCTTC
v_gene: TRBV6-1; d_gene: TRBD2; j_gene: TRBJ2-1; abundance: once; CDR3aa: CASTPGLAHYNEQFF; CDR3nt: TGTGCCAGCACCCCGGGACTAGCGCACTACAATGAGCAGTTCTTC
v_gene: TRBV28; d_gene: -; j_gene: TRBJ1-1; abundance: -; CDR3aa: CASSSPGGGHTEAFF; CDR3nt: TGTGCCAGCAGTTCCCCGGGAGGCGGGCACACTGAAGCTTTCTTT
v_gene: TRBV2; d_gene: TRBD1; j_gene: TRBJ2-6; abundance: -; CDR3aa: CACPRGPSGANVLTF; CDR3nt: TGTGCCTGCCCCAGGGGGCCCTCTGGGGCCAACGTCCTGACTTTC
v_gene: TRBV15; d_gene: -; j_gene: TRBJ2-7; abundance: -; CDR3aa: CATSKGVEQYF; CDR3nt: TGTGCCACCAGCAAAGGCGTCGAGCAGTACTTC
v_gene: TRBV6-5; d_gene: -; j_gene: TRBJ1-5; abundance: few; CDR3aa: CASRGENQPQHF; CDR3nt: TGTGCCAGCAGAGGGGAAAATCAGCCCCAGCATTTT
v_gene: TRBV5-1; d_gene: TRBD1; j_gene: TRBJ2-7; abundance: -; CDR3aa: CASSLDTGGPREQYF; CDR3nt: TGCGCCAGCAGCTTGGATACAGGGGGCCCTCGGGAGCAGTACTTC
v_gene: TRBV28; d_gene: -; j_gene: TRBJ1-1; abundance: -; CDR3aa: CASSLSTGHMNTEAFF; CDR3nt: TGTGCCAGCAGTTTAAGCACAGGACACATGAACACTGAAGCTTTCTTT
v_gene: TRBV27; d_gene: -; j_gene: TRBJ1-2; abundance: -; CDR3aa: CASSLRPSFSYTF; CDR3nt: TGTGCCAGCAGTTTAAGGCCTTCGTTCAGCTACACCTTC
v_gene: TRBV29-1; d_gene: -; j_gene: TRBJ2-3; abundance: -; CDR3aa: CSVDLGASADTQYF; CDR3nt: TGCAGCGTTGATCTCGGGGCTAGCGCAGATACGCAGTATTTT
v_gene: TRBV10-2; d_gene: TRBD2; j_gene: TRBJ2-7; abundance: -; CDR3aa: CASRRTSASSYEQYF; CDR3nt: TGCGCCAGCCGCCGGACTAGCGCTTCCTCCTACGAGCAGTACTTC
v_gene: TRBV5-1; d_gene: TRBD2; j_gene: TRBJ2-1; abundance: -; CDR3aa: CASSFSGTSGQNEQFF; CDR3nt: TGCGCCAGCAGCTTTTCCGGGACTAGCGGTCAGAATGAGCAGTTCTTC
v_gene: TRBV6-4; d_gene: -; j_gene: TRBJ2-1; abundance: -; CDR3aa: CASSLGGEDEQFF; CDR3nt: TGTGCCAGCAGCCTAGGGGGGGAGGATGAGCAGTTCTTC
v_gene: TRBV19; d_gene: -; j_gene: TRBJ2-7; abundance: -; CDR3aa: CASSPGTESYEQYF; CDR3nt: TGTGCCAGTAGTCCTGGGACGGAGTCCTACGAGCAGTACTTC
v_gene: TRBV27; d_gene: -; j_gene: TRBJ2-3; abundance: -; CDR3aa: CASRPRPVTTDTQYF; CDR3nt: TGTGCCAGCAGGCCCCGTCCCGTAACCACAGATACGCAGTATTTT
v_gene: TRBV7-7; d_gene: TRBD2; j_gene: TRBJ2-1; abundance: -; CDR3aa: CASSPSGAGGFNEQFF; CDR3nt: TGTGCTAGCAGCCCCTCGGGTGCGGGAGGCTTTAATGAGCAGTTCTTC
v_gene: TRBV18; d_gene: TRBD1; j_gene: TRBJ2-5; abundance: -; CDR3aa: CASSPPDREETQYF; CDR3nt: TGTGCCAGCTCACCACCCGACAGGGAAGAGACCCAGTACTTC
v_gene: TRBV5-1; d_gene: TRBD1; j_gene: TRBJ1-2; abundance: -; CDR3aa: CASSTRQGENYGYTF; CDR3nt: TGCGCCAGCAGCACTCGACAGGGGGAAAACTATGGCTACACCTTC
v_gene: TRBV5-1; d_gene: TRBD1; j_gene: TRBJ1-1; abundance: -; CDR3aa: CASSSQGSLEGTEAFF; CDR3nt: TGCGCCAGCAGCTCACAGGGGTCACTGGAGGGGACTGAAGCTTTCTTT
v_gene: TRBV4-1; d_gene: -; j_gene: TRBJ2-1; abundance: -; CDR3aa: CASSQQGPYNEQFF; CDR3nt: TGCGCCAGCAGCCAGCAGGGACCGTACAATGAGCAGTTCTTC
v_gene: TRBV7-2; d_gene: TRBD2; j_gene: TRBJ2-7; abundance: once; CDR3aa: CASRLAGRTYEQYF; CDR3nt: TGTGCCAGCAGACTAGCGGGAAGAACCTACGAGCAGTACTTC
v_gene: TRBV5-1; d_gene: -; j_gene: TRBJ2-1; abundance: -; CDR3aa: CASSFRPRESSYNEQFF; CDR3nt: TGCGCCAGCAGCTTTCGCCCCAGGGAAAGCTCCTACAATGAGCAGTTCTTC
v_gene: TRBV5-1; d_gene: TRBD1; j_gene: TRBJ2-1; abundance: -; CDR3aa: CASSWGTGGNEQFF; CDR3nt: TGCGCCAGCAGCTGGGGGACAGGGGGCAATGAGCAGTTCTTC
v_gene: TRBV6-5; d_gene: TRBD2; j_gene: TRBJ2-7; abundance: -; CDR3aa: CASSGGTSGKQEQYF; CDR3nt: TGTGCCAGCAGTGGAGGGACTAGCGGGAAGCAGGAGCAGTACTTC
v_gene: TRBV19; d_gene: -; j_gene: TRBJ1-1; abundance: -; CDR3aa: CASSTQRGTTNTEAFF; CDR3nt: TGTGCCAGTAGTACACAACGAGGGACAACTAACACTGAAGCTTTCTTT
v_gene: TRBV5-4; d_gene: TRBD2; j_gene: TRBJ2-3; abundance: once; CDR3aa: CASSLLASGISTDTQYF; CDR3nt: TGTGCCAGCAGCTTGTTGGCTAGCGGTATTAGCACAGATACGCAGTATTTT
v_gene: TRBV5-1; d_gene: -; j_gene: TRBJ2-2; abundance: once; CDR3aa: CASSFLGVANTGELFF; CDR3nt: TGCGCCAGCAGCTTCCTCGGGGTCGCGAACACCGGGGAGCTGTTTTTT
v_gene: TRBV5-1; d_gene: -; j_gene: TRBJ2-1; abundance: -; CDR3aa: CASSGAVSSYNEQFF; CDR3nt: TGCGCCAGCAGCGGAGCGGTCTCTTCCTACAATGAGCAGTTCTTC
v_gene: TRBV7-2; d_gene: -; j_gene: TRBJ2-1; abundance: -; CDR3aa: CASSLGPREQFF; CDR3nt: TGTGCCAGCAGCTTAGGACCCCGTGAGCAGTTCTTC
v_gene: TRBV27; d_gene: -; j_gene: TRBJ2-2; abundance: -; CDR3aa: CASSLISINTGELFF; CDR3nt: TGTGCCAGCAGTTTAATTAGCATAAACACCGGGGAGCTGTTTTTT
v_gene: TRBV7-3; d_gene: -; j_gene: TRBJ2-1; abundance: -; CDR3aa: CASSLILAPYNEQFF; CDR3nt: TGTGCCAGCAGCTTAATCCTAGCACCCTACAATGAGCAGTTCTTC
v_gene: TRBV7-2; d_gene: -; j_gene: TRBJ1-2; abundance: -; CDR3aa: CASSLVLYGYTF; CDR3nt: TGTGCCAGCAGCTTAGTACTATATGGCTACACCTTC
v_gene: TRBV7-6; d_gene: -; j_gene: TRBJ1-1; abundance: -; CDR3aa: CASSLGVPGFLADTEAFF; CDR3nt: TGTGCCAGCAGCTTAGGGGTCCCGGGGTTTCTGGCGGATACTGAAGCTTTCTTT
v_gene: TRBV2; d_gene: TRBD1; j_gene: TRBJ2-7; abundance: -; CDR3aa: CASSESGTGFGEQYF; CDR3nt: TGTGCCAGCAGTGAATCCGGGACAGGGTTTGGCGAGCAGTACTTC
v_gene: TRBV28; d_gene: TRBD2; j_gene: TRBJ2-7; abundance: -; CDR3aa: CASSPGTSGRGEQYF; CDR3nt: TGTGCCAGCAGTCCAGGGACTAGCGGGAGAGGGGAGCAGTACTTC
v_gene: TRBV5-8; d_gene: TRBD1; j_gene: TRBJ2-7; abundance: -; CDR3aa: CASSPRGSPGEQYF; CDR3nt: TGTGCCAGCAGCCCCAGGGGGAGCCCGGGCGAGCAGTACTTC
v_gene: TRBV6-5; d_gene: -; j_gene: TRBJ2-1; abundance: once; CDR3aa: CASSPGDILWEQFF; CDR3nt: TGTGCCAGCAGTCCGGGGGACATCCTTTGGGAGCAGTTCTTC
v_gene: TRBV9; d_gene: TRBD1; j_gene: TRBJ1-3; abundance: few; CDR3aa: CASSAGTASGNTIYF; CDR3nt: TGTGCCAGCAGCGCGGGGACAGCCTCTGGAAACACCATATATTTT
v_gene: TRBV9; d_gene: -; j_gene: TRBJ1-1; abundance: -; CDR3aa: CASSVDRSNTEAFF; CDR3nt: TGTGCCAGCAGCGTAGACAGGTCCAACACTGAAGCTTTCTTT
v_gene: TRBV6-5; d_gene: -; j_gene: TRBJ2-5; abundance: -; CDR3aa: CASTSTPQETQYF; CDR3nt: TGTGCCAGCACAAGTACCCCCCAAGAGACCCAGTACTTC
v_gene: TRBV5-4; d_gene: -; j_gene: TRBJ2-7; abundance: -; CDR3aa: CASSVRGIYEQYF; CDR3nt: TGTGCCAGCTCAGTCAGGGGAATCTACGAGCAGTACTTC
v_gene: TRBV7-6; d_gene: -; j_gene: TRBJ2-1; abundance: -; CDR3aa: CASSQTDGSYNEQFF; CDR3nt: TGTGCCAGCAGCCAAACCGACGGGAGTTACAATGAGCAGTTCTTC
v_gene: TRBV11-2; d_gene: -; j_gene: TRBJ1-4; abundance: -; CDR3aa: CASSLESSANEKLFF; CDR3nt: TGTGCCAGCAGCTTAGAATCCTCTGCGAATGAAAAACTGTTTTTT